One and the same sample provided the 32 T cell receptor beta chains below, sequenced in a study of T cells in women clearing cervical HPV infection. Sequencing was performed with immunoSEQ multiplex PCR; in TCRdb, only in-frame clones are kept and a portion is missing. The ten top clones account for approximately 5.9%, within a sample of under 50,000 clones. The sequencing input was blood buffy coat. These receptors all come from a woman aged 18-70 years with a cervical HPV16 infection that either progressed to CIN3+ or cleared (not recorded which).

The CDR3 DNA, read in part, is TGTGCCAGCAGTTTAGAGGCTAGCGGTCTTCAAGAGACC. It yields the protein CASSLEASGLQET. The CDR3 reads in full as CASSLEASGLQETQYF. This rearrangement joins TRBV27 to TRBJ2-5, with 7 bases matching TRBD2. The DNA ends 3 residues before the CDR3 does, and the rest of the CDR3 is filled in from the germline J gene. The V gene's germline CDR1 is MNHEY and CDR2 SMNVEV (reference sequence). Losses at the gene ends were 2 bases for V and 2 bases for J; bases not matched to a gene: 8. The CDR3 has 16 residues.

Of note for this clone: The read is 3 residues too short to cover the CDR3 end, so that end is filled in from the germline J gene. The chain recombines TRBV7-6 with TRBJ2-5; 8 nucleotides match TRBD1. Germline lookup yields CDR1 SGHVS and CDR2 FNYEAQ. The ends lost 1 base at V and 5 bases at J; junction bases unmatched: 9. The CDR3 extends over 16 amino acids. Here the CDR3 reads CASSLGAAGGVETQYF. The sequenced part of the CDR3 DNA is TGTGCCAGCAGCTTAGGGGCGGCAGGGGGCGTGGAGACC.

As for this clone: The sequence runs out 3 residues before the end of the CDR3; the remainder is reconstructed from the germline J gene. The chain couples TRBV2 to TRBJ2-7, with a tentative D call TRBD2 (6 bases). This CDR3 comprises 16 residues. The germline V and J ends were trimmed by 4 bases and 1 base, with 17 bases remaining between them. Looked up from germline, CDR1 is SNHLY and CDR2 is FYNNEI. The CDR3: CASSVSIQRASYEQYF. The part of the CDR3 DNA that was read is TGTGCCAGCAGTGTGTCGATCCAGCGGGCGTCCTACGAG.

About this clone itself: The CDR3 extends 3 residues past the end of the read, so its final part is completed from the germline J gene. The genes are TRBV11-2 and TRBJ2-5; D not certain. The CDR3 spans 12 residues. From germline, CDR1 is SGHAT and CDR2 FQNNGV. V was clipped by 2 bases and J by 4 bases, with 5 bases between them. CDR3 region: CASSLSGETQYF. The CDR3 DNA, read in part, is TGTGCCAGCAGCTTATCGGGAGAGACC.

The CDR3 region is CASSPPGLLTEAFF. Incomplete CDR3 DNA: TGTGCCAGCAGCCCCCCAGGGCTGTTGACTGAA. V gene TRBV5-4 combines with J gene TRBJ1-1, with D possibly matching TRBD1 (5 bases). With the read ending 3 residues before the CDR3 end, the germline J gene is used to fill in that end. This CDR3 is 14 amino acids long. The ends were cut back, 4 bases at V and 5 bases at J, with 15 bases in the middle. Per the germline V gene, CDR1 is SGHNT and CDR2 is YYREEE (reference sequence).

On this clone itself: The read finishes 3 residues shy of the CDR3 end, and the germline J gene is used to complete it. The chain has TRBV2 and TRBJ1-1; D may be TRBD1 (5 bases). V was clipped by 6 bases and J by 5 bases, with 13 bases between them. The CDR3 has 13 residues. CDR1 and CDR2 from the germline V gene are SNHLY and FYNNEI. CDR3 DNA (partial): TGTGCCAGCAGGGGGGGGGTGGGTACTGAA. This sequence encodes CASRGGVGTE. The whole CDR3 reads CASRGGVGTEAFF.

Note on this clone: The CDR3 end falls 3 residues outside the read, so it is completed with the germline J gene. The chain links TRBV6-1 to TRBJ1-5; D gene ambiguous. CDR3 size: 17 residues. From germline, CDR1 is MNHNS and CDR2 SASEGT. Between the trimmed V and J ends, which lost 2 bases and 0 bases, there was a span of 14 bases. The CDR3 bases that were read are TGTGCCAGCAGTGAACGGTTTCTTCCCTATAGCAATCAGCCC. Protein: CASSERFLPYSNQP. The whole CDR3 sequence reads CASSERFLPYSNQPQHF.

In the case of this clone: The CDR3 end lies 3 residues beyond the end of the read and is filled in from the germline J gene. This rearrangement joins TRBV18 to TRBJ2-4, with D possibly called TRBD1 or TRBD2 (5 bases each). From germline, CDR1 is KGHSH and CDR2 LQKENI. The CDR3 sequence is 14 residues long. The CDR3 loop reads CASSPGAQGIGQYF. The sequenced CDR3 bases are TGTGCCAGCTCACCGGGAGCCCAGGGCATTGGT.

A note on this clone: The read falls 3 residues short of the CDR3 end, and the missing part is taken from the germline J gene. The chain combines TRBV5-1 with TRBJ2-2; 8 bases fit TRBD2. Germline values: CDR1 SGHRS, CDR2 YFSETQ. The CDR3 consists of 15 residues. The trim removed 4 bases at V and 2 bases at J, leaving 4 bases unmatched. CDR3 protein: CASSPSGSNTGELFF. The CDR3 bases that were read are TGCGCCAGCAGCCCGAGCGGGAGCAACACCGGGGAG.

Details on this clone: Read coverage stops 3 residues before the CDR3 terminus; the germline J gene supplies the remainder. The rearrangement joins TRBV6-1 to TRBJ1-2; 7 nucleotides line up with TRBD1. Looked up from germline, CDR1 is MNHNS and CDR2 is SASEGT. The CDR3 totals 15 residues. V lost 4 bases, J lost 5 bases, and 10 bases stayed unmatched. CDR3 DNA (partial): TGTGCCAGCAGTGGGACAGGACAGGAGCCGTATGGC. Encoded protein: CASSGTGQEPYG. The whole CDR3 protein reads CASSGTGQEPYGYTF.

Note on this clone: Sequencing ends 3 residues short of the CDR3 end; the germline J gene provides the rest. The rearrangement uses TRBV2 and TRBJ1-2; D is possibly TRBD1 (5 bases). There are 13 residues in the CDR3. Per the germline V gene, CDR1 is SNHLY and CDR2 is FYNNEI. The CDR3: CASTLTVQNIYTF. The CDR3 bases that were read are TGTGCCAGCACACTGACAGTTCAAAACATC.

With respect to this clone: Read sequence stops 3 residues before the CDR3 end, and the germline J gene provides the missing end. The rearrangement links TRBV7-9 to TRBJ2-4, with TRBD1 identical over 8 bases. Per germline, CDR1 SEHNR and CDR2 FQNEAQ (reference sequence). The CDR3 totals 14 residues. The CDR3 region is CASSPGGGDYGQYF. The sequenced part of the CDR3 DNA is TGTGCCAGCAGCCCAGGGGGCGGAGACTATGGT.

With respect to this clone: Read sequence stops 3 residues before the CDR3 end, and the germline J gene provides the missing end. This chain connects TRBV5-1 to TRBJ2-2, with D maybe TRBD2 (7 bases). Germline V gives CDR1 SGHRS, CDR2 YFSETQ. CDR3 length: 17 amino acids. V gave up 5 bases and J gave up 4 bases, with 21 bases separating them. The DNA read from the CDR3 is TGCGCCAGCAGAAGGGACTTCGGGGGGCCTCCCACCGGGGAG. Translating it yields CASRRDFGGPPTGE. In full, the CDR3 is CASRRDFGGPPTGELFF.

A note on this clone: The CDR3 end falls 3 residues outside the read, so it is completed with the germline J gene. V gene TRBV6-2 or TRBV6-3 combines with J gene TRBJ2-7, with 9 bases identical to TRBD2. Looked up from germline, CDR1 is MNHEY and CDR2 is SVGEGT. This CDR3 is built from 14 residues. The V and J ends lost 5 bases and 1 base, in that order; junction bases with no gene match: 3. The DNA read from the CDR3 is TGTGCCAGCAGTATCGCGGGAGGGTCCTACGAG. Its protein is CASSIAGGSYE. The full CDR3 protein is CASSIAGGSYEQYF.

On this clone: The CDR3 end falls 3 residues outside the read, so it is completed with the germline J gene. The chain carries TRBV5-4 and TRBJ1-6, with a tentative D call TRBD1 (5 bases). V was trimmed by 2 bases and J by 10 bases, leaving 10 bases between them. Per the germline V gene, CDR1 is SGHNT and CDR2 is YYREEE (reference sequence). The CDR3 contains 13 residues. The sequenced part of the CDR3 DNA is TGTGCCAGCAGCTTTACAGGTGACTCACCC. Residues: CASSFTGDSP. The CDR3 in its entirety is CASSFTGDSPLHF.

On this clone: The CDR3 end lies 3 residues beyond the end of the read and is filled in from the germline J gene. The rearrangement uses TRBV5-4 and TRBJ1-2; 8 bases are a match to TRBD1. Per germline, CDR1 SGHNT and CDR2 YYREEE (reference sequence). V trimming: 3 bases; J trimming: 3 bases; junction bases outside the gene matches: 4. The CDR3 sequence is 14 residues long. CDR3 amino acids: CASSSGQGDYGYTF. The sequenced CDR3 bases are TGTGCCAGCAGCTCCGGACAGGGTGACTATGGC.

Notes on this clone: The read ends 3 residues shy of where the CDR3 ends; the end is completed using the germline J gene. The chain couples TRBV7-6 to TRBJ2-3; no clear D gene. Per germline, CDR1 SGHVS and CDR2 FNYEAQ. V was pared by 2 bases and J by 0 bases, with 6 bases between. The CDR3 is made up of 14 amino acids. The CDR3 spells CASSLTSSTDTQYF. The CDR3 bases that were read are TGTGCCAGCAGCTTAACTTCTAGCACAGATACG.

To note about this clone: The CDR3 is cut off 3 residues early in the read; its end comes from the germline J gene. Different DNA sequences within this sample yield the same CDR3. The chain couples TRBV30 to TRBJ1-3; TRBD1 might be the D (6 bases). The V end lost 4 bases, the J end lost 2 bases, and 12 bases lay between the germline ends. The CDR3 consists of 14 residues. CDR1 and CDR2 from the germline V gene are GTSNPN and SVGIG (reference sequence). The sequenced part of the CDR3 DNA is TGTGCCTGGAAGGTACAGGGAACTGGAAACACC. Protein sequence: CAWKVQGTGNT. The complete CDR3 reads CAWKVQGTGNTIYF.

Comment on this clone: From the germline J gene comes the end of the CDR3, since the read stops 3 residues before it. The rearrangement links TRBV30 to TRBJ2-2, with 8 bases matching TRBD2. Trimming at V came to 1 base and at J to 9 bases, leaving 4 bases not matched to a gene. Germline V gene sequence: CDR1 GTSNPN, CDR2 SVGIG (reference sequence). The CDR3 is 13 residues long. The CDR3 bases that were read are TGTGCCTGGAGTGCGGGACTAGAAAGGGAG. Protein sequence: CAWSAGLERE. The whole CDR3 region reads CAWSAGLERELFF.

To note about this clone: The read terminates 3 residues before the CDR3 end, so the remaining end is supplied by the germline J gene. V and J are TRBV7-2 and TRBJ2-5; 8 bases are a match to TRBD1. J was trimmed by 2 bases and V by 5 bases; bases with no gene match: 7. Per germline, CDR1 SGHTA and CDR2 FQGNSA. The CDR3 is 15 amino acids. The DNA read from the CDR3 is TGTGCCAGCAGCCCCTGGACAGGGCCTCAAGAGACC. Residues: CASSPWTGPQET. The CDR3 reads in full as CASSPWTGPQETQYF.

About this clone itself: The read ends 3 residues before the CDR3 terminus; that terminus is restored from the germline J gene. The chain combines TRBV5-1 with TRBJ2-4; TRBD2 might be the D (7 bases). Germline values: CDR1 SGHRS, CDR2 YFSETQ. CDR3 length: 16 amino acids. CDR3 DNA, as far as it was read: TGCGCCAGCAGCTTGAGCGGGGCTGGGGGGCGAGAGACT. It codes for CASSLSGAGGRET. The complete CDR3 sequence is CASSLSGAGGRETQYF.

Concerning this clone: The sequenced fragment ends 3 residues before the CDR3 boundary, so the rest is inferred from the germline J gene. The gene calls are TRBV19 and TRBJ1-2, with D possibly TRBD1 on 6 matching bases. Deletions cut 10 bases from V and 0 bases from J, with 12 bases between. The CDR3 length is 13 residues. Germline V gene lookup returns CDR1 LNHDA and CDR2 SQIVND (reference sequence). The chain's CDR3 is CATQGQANYGYTF. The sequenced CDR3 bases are TGTGCCACCCAGGGGCAAGCTAACTATGGC.

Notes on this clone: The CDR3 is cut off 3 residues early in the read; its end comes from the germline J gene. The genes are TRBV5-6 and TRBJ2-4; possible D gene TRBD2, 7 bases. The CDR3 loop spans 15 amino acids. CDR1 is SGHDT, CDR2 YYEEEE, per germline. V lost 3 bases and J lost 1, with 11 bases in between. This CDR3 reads CASSSEGGAKNIQYF. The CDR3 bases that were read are TGTGCCAGCAGCTCCGAGGGGGGGGCCAAAAACATT.

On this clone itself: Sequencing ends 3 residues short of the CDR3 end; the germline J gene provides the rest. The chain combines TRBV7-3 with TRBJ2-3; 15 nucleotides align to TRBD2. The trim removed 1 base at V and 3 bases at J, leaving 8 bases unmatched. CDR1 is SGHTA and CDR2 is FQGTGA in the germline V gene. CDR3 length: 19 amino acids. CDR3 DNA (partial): TGTGCCAGCAGCTTAAGGGGAGGACTAGCGGGAGGGGGAACAGATACG. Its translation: CASSLRGGLAGGGTDT. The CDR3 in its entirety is CASSLRGGLAGGGTDTQYF.

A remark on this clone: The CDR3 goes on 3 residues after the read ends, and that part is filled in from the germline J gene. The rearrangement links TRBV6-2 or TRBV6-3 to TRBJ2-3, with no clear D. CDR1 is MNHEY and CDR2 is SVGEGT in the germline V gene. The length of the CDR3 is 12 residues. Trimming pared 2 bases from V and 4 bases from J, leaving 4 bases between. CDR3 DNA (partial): TGTGCCAGCAGTTACACGGCAGATACG. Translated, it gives CASSYTADT. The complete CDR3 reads CASSYTADTQYF.

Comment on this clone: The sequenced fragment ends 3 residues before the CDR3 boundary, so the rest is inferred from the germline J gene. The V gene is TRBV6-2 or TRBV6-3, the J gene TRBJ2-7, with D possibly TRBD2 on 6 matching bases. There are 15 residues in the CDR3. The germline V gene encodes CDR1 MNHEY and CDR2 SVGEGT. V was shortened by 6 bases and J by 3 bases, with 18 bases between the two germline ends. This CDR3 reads CASSIGGFDGYEQYF. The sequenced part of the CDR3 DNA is TGTGCCAGCAGCATAGGAGGGTTCGACGGCTACGAG.

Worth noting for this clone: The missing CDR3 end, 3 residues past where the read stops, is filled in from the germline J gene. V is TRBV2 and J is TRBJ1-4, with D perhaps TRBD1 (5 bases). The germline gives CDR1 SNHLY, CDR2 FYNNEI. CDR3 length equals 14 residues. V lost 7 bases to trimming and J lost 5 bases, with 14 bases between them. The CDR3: CASTAAGINEKLFF. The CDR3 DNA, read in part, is TGTGCCAGCACCGCGGCAGGGATAAATGAAAAA.

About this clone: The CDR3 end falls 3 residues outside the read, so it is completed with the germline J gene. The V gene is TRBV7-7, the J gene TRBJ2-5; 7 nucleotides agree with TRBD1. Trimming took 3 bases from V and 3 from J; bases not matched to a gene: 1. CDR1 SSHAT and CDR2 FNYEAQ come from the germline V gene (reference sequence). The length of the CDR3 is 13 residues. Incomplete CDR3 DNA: TGTGCCAGCAGCTTCGGGACAGAAGAGACC. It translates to CASSFGTEET. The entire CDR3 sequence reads CASSFGTEETQYF.

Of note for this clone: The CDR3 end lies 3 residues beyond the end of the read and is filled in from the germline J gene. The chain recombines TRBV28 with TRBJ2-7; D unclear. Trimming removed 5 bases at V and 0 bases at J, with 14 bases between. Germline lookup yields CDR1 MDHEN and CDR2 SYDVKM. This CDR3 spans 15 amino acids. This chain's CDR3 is CASSQVGRGSYEQYF. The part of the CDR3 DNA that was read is TGTGCCAGCAGTCAAGTGGGCCGAGGCTCCTACGAG.

The sequenced part of the CDR3 DNA is TGCAGCGTTGAAGGCGGACTAGCGGGAGTTAACACCGGGGAG. It specifies CSVEGGLAGVNTGE. In full, the CDR3 is CSVEGGLAGVNTGELFF. The chain recombines TRBV29-1 with TRBJ2-2; 13 bases line up with TRBD2. Coverage ceases 3 residues before the CDR3 finishes, and the germline J gene fills in the end. The CDR3 contains 17 residues. V lost 1 base to trimming and J lost 2 bases; unmatched junction nucleotides: 4. The V gene's germline CDR1 is SQVTM and CDR2 ANQGSEA.

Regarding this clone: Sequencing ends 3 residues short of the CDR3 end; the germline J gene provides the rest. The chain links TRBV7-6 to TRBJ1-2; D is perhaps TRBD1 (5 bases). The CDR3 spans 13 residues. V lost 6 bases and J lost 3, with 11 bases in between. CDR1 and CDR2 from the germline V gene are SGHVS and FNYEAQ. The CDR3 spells CASSQGTDYGYTF. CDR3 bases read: TGTGCCAGCAGTCAAGGGACTGACTATGGC.

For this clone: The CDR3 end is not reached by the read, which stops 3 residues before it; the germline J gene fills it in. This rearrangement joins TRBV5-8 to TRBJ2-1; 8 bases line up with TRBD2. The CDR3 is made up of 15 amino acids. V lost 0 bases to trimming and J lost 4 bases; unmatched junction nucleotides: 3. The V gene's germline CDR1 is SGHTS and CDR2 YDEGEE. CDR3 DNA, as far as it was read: TGTGCCAGCAGCTTGGGTAGCGGGGTTTACAATGAG. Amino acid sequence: CASSLGSGVYNE. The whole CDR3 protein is CASSLGSGVYNEQFF.